What follows are 8 T cell receptor beta chains derived from one specimen sequenced in a study of cytomegalovirus exposure and HLA in healthy donors. It was with 60 Vbeta and 13 Jbeta primers that the PCR ran. Profiled with immunoSEQ multiplex PCR; TCRdb holds only in-frame clones, not every one. The sample carries 150,000 to 200,000 clones, 80% recorded once. The sample taken for sequencing was PBMCs. These receptors all stem from a woman aged 45 to 65 in good health and CMV-seropositive.

This sequence joins TRBV4-2 and TRBJ2-2, with TRBD2 identical over 7 bases. The CDR3 sequence is 16 residues long. The junction had 6 bases not matched to a gene; V was cut back by 2 bases and J by 3 bases. The germline CDR1 and CDR2 sequences are LGHNA and YNFKEQ. The CDR3: CASSQLGGGDTGELFF. CDR3 bases: TGTGCCAGCAGCCAATTAGGCGGGGGAGACACCGGGGAGCTGTTTTTT.

V is TRBV5-1 and J is TRBJ1-4; 7 bases map to TRBD1. The CDR3 contains 16 residues. V shed 0 bases, J shed 2 bases, and the junction held 4 bases outside the gene matches. Germline CDR1 is SGHRS and CDR2 is YFSETQ. The CDR3, as DNA: TGCGCCAGCAGCTTGGGACAGGGAAGCACTAATGAAAAACTGTTTTTT. It yields the protein CASSLGQGSTNEKLFF.

This clone was seen more than once but under ten times. The J gene is TRBJ1-1, the V gene TRBV5-4; D gene ambiguous. The CDR3 consists of 15 residues. Looked up from germline, CDR1 is SGHNT and CDR2 is YYREEE (reference sequence). V was shortened by 3 bases and J by 0 bases, with 12 bases between the two germline ends. CDR3 sequence (DNA): TGTGCCAGCAGCTGGGAGGCCGCCATGAACACTGAAGCTTTCTTT. Protein sequence: CASSWEAAMNTEAFF.

This chain links TRBV5-1 with TRBJ2-1, with TRBD2 identical over 10 bases. The germline gives CDR1 SGHRS, CDR2 YFSETQ. The CDR3 consists of 14 residues. Germline trimming cut 5 bases from V and 1 base from J; bases unmatched to any gene: 0. CDR3 coding DNA: TGCGCCAGCAGGACTAGCGGGTCCTACAATGAGCAGTTCTTC. Amino acid sequence: CASRTSGSYNEQFF.

V gene TRBV4-2 combines with J gene TRBJ1-2; D gene unclear. Trimming took off 3 bases at V and 8 bases at J, with 13 bases between the two ends. CDR1 is LGHNA, CDR2 YNFKEQ, per germline. The CDR3 contains 13 residues. The chain's CDR3 is CASSHVLGEGYTF. In DNA form, the CDR3 reads TGTGCCAGCAGCCACGTGCTCGGGGAGGGCTACACCTTC.

About this clone: Compared with germline, one end of the junction differs, possibly owing to a read error. The chain has TRBV7-9 and TRBJ1-1; D is perhaps TRBD1 (6 bases). Germline V gene data show CDR1 as SEHNR and CDR2 as FQNEAQ (reference sequence). This CDR3 spans 16 amino acids. The CDR3 here is CSSSSHRTAVNTEAFF. Written as DNA, the CDR3 is TGTTCCAGCAGCTCACACCGGACAGCCGTGAACACTGAAGCTTTCTTT.

This clone was found once. V and J are TRBV7-2 and TRBJ1-5; TRBD1 aligns across 11 bases. In germline, CDR1 is SGHTA, CDR2 FQGNSA. The CDR3 covers 17 residues. V was pared by 5 bases and J by 8 bases, with 14 bases of the junction left unmatched. CDR3 DNA: TGTGCCAGCAGCCCCACCAGCTGGACAGGGGGCCGGAAGCCCCAGCATTTT. Protein sequence: CASSPTSWTGGRKPQHF.

The chain combines TRBV6-5 with TRBJ1-5; 9 nucleotides line up with TRBD1. Trimming took 6 bases from V and 7 from J; bases not matched to a gene: 10. CDR1 and CDR2 from the germline V gene are MNHEY and SVGAGI. The CDR3 runs 15 residues. The CDR3 region is CASRPDRGGGQPQHF. The DNA of the CDR3 is TGTGCCAGCAGACCCGACAGGGGGGGAGGGCAGCCCCAGCATTTT.